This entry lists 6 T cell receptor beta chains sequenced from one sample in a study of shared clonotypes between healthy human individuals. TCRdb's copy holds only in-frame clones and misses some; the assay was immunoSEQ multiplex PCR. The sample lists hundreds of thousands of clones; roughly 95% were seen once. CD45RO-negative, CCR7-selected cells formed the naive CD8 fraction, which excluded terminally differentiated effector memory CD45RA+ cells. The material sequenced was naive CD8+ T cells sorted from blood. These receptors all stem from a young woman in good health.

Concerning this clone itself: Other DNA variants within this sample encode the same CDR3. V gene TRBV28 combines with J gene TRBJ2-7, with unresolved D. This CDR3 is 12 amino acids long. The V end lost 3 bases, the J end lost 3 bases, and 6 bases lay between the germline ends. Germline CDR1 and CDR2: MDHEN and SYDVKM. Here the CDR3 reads CASSFGSYEQYF. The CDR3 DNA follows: TGTGCCAGCAGTTTTGGCAGCTACGAGCAGTACTTC.

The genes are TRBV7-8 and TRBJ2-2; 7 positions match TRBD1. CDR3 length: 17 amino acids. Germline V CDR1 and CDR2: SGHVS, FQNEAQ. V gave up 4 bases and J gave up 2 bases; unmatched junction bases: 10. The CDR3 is CASSSLGTVVNTGELFF. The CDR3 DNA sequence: TGTGCCAGCAGCTCCCTGGGGACAGTGGTAAACACCGGGGAGCTGTTTTTT.

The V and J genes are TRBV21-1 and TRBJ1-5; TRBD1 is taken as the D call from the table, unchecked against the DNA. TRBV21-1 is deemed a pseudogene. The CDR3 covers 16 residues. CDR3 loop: CASSKATSYSNQPQHF. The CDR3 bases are TGTGCCAGCAGCAAAGCAACATCTTATAGCAATCAGCCCCAGCATTTT.

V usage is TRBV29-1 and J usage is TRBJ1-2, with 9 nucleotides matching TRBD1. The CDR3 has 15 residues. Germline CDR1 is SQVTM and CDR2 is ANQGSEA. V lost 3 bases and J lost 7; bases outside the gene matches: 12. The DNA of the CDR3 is TGCAGCGTTGATGTGGGACAGGGCTTCTTTTTTGGCTACACCTTC. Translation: CSVDVGQGFFFGYTF.

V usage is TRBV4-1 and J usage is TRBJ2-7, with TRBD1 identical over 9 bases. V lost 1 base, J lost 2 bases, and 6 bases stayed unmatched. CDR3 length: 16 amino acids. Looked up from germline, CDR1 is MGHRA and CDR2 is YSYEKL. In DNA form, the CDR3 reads TGCGCCAGCAGCCAAGTGGAGACAGGGGGGACCTACGAGCAGTACTTC. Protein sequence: CASSQVETGGTYEQYF.

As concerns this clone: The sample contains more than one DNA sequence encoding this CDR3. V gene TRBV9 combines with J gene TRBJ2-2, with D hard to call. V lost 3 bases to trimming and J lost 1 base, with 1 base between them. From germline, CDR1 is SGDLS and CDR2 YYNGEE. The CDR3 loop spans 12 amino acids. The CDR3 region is CASSENTGELFF. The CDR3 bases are TGTGCCAGCAGCGAGAACACCGGGGAGCTGTTTTTT.